This T cell receptor beta chain came from a study of T-cell memory formation after mild COVID-19. V was clipped by 0 bases and J by 0 bases; unmatched bases: 8. Germline CDR1 reads LNHNV; CDR2 reads YYDKDF (reference sequence). CDR3 length: 17 amino acids. TCRdb fed the 5' RACE reads into MiXCR, producing one record per CDR3 protein. The table has approximately 110,000 distinct CDR3 sequences, 22% seen once; the top ten hold about 38%. The sequence was collected from a man aged 18 to 35 who had mild COVID-19 (a few samples of this study predate the infection). Cell type and time point are not known. Sample: PBMCs or a T cell subset sorted from them (not recorded which). This chain joins TRBV15 and TRBJ2-7, with 7 bases lining up with TRBD1. CDR3 bases: TGTGCCACCAGCAGAGAGATTGCAGGGGGTGACTCCTACGAGCAGTACTTC. Encoded protein: CATSREIAGGDSYEQYF. The entire variable domain, with the rest obtained from reference TRBV15 and TRBJ2-7, is as follows: DAMVIQNPRYQVTQFGKPVTLSCSQTLNHNVMYWYQQKSSQAPKLLFHYYDKDFNNEADTPDNFQSRRPNTSFCFLDIRSPGLGDTAMYLCATSREIAGGDSYEQYFGPGTRLTVT.